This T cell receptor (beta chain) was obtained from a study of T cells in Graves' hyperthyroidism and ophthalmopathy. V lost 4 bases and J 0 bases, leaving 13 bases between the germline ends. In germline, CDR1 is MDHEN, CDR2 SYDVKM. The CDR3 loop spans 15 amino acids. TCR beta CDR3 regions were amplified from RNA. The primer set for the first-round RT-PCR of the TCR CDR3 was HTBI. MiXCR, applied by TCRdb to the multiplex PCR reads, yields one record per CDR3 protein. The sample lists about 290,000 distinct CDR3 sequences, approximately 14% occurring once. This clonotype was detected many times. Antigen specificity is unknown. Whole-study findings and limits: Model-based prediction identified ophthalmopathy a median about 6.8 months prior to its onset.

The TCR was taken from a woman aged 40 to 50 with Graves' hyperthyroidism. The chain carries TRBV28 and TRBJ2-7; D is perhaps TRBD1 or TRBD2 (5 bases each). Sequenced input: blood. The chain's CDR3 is CASSSPGTDSYEQYF. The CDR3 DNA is TGTGCCAGCAGTTCCCCCGGGACGGACTCCTACGAGCAGTACTTC.